These 29 T cell receptor beta chains originate from one sample sequenced in a study of T cells in tuberculosis. Sequencing was performed with immunoSEQ multiplex PCR; in TCRdb, only in-frame clones are kept and a portion is missing. The data show roughly 60,000 clones, 65% to 90% seen once. Sorting used thawed, overnight-rested PBMC stained with anti-CD3, a viability dye and GMM-loaded CD1B tetramer. C32 glucose monomycolate from Rhodococcus equi was loaded onto the CD1B tetramers. Sequencing was carried out using CD1b-GMM tetramer-negative cells sorted from PBMCs. Every receptor here comes from an adult woman with latent tuberculosis.

The chain recombines TRBV5-1 with TRBJ2-5, with 10 nucleotides matching TRBD1. Trimming removed 4 bases from V and 3 bases from J; junction bases left unmatched: 9. Germline-derived CDR1 and CDR2 are SGHRS and YFSETQ. There are 16 residues in the CDR3. CDR3: CASSILPGTGEETQYF. The DNA of the CDR3 is TGCGCCAGCAGCATTCTCCCCGGGACAGGGGAAGAGACCCAGTACTTC.

The chain carries TRBV19 and TRBJ2-3; 7 positions match TRBD2. Germline trimming cut 4 bases from V and 3 bases from J; bases unmatched to any gene: 7. There are 15 residues in the CDR3. CDR1 and CDR2 (germline): LNHDA, SQIVND (reference sequence). CDR3 in amino acids: CASSRFGGGTDTQYF. The CDR3 DNA reads as TGTGCCAGTAGTAGGTTTGGGGGAGGGACAGATACGCAGTATTTT.

The V and J genes are TRBV10-1 and TRBJ2-7; TRBD2 aligns across 7 bases. CDR1 is WNHNN, CDR2 SYGVQD, per germline (reference sequence). CDR3 length: 14 residues. With V trimmed by 5 bases and J by 2 bases, 6 bases remained unmatched. The chain's CDR3 is CASSSKRGAYEQYF. The CDR3 DNA reads TGCGCCAGCAGTAGTAAGCGGGGTGCCTACGAGCAGTACTTC.

This clone was found a few times. This chain links TRBV19 with TRBJ2-1, with D possibly being TRBD1 (6 bases). The length of the CDR3 is 15 residues. The germline gives CDR1 LNHDA, CDR2 SQIVND (reference sequence). V shed 1 base and J shed 8 bases, with 15 bases lying between them. The CDR3 here is CASSIARVGADEQFF. The CDR3 bases are TGTGCCAGTAGTATAGCCCGGGTGGGGGCGGATGAGCAGTTCTTC.

The rearrangement uses TRBV28 and TRBJ1-2, with D perhaps TRBD1 (5 bases). This CDR3 contains 14 residues. Germline V gene data show CDR1 as MDHEN and CDR2 as SYDVKM. Trimming took 4 bases from V and 4 from J, leaving 13 bases between them. The CDR3 protein is CASSSDQGVYGYTF. The CDR3 bases are TGTGCCAGCAGTTCGGACCAGGGCGTCTATGGCTACACCTTC.

As to this clone: Additional DNA sequences in this sample encode the identical CDR3. The chain links TRBV11-3 to TRBJ1-6, with D perhaps matching TRBD1 (6 bases). Germline lookup yields CDR1 SGHNT and CDR2 YENEEA. This CDR3 is built from 13 residues. V shed 4 bases and J shed 6 bases, with 7 bases lying between them. CDR3 residues: CASSWTVNSPLHF. The CDR3 DNA reads TGTGCCAGCAGCTGGACAGTTAATTCACCCCTCCACTTT.

The V and J genes are TRBV29-1 and TRBJ2-5, with 7 bases lining up with TRBD2. Germline CDR1 SQVTM, CDR2 ANQGSEA. This CDR3 comprises 14 residues. Trimming removed 5 bases from V and 1 base from J; junction bases left unmatched: 7. CDR3 residues: CSVWGEGAQETQYF. Written as DNA, the CDR3 is TGCAGCGTTTGGGGGGAGGGAGCCCAAGAGACCCAGTACTTC.

The chain uses TRBV6-5 and TRBJ2-1; TRBD1 agrees at 7 bases. Germline V CDR1 and CDR2: MNHEY, SVGAGI. This CDR3 comprises 15 residues. Trimming at V came to 3 bases and at J to 4 bases, leaving 6 bases not matched to a gene. CDR3 loop: CASSYKGARYNEQFF. The CDR3 coding sequence is TGTGCCAGCAGTTATAAGGGGGCGAGGTACAATGAGCAGTTCTTC.

The gene calls are TRBV4-3 and TRBJ1-1, with D hard to call. Trimming removed 4 bases at V and 0 bases at J, with 9 bases between. The CDR3 sequence is 14 residues long. Germline loops: CDR1 LGHNA, CDR2 YSLEER. CDR3 DNA sequence: TGCGCCAGCAGCCGTAAAACAGTGAACACTGAAGCTTTCTTT. It translates to CASSRKTVNTEAFF.

CDR3 region: CASSYGGTGLIGELFF. The CDR3 nucleotides are TGTGCCAGCAGTTACGGGGGGACAGGGCTAATCGGGGAGCTGTTTTTT. The chain is built from TRBV6-5 and TRBJ2-2, with 9 bases that match TRBD1. CDR3 length: 16 amino acids. V lost 2 bases to trimming and J lost 7 bases; unmatched junction nucleotides: 8. The germline V gene has CDR1 MNHEY and CDR2 SVGAGI.

This CDR3 reads CASSPTLGAGVEKLFF. The CDR3 DNA is TGTGCCAGCAGCCCAACCCTAGGGGCAGGGGTCGAAAAACTGTTTTTT. This sequence joins TRBV7-9 and TRBJ1-4; maybe TRBD1 (6 bases). Germline V gives CDR1 SEHNR, CDR2 FQNEAQ (reference sequence). The CDR3 runs to 16 residues. Trimming took 5 bases from V and 8 from J, leaving 21 bases between them. Drawing the rest from reference TRBV7-9 and TRBJ1-4, the complete variable domain is DTGVSQNPRHKITKRGQNVTFRCDPISEHNRLYWYRQTLGQGPEFLTYFQNEAQLEKSRLLSDRFSAERPKGSFSTLEIQRTEQGDSAMYLCASSPTLGAGVEKLFFGSGTQLSVL.

Details on this clone: Other DNA sequences from this sample encode an identical CDR3 as well. V gene TRBV18 combines with J gene TRBJ2-5; possibly TRBD1 for D (5 bases). V was clipped by 2 bases and J by 5 bases, with 9 bases between them. Germline V CDR1 and CDR2: KGHSH, LQKENI. The CDR3 covers 13 residues. The CDR3 protein is CASSPGQGETQYF. In DNA form, the CDR3 reads TGTGCCAGCTCACCAGGGCAGGGTGAGACCCAGTACTTC. Full variable domain (missing parts from reference TRBV18 and TRBJ2-5): NAGVMQNPRHLVRRRGQEARLRCSPMKGHSHVYWYRQLPEEGLKFMVYLQKENIIDESGMPKERFSAEFPKEGPSILRIQQVVRGDSAAYFCASSPGQGETQYFGPGTRLLVL.

V is TRBV6-5 and J is TRBJ1-5; 8 bases match TRBD1. The CDR3 runs to 12 residues. Germline-derived CDR1 and CDR2 are MNHEY and SVGAGI. Germline trimming cut 10 bases from V and 15 bases from J; bases unmatched to any gene: 14. The CDR3 bases are TGTGCCACCGTCTTTGACAGGGGCTACCTGCATTTT. This encodes CATVFDRGYLHF.

The chain is built from TRBV11-3 and TRBJ2-5, with D possibly matching TRBD2 (5 bases). Germline values: CDR1 SGHNT, CDR2 YENEEA. Trimming took off 10 bases at V and 5 bases at J, with 14 bases between the two ends. The CDR3 extends over 12 amino acids. CDR3 in amino acids: CATSGSRETQYF. In DNA form, the CDR3 reads TGTGCCACCTCGGGATCCCGGGAGACCCAGTACTTC.

A single count supports this clone. The chain links TRBV5-6 to TRBJ2-3; the match to TRBD2 covers 8 bases. The CDR3 sequence is 14 residues long. The J segment lost 4 bases and the V segment lost 4 bases, leaving 5 bases of the junction unmatched. Germline V gene sequence: CDR1 SGHDT, CDR2 YYEEEE. The CDR3 is CASSPGGPADTQYF. CDR3 nucleotide sequence: TGTGCCAGCAGCCCGGGAGGGCCCGCAGATACGCAGTATTTT. Supplemented by reference TRBV5-6 and TRBJ2-3, the full variable domain reads DAGVTQSPTHLIKTRGQQVTLRCSPKSGHDTVSWYQQALGQGPQFIFQYYEEEERQRGNFPDRFSGHQFPNYSSELNVNALLLGDSALYLCASSPGGPADTQYFGPGTRLTVL.

This clone was observed once. The chain has TRBV6-5 and TRBJ2-7; 8 bases line up with TRBD2. The CDR3 is made up of 15 amino acids. Germline CDR1 and CDR2: MNHEY and SVGAGI. V trimming: 7 bases; J trimming: 2 bases; junction bases outside the gene matches: 10. The CDR3 loop is CASMKITSGTYEQYF. DNA of the CDR3: TGTGCCAGCATGAAGATAACTAGCGGCACCTACGAGCAGTACTTC.

The chain has TRBV28 and TRBJ1-1; D gene uncertain. This CDR3 contains 12 residues. V dropped 6 bases and J dropped 0 bases, with 5 bases sitting between them. Germline assignment: CDR1 MDHEN and CDR2 SYDVKM. The CDR3 bases are TGTGCCAGCAGCGAGGTGAACACTGAAGCTTTCTTT. Its protein product is CASSEVNTEAFF.

Details on this clone: Different DNA sequences within this sample yield the same CDR3. This chain uses TRBV4-3 with TRBJ2-7, with D hard to call. The CDR3 sequence is 14 residues long. Germline V lookup: CDR1 LGHNA, CDR2 YSLEER. The V gene lost 0 bases and the J gene lost 1 base, with 7 bases spanning the gap. The CDR3 loop reads CASSQEPRSYEQYF. CDR3 bases: TGCGCCAGCAGCCAAGAACCACGGTCCTACGAGCAGTACTTC.

A few counts support this clone. DNA of the CDR3: TGTGCCACCCTCCTTGGGACAGGTTCTGTCAATGAGCAGTTCTTC. It encodes CATLLGTGSVNEQFF. The rearrangement uses TRBV2 and TRBJ2-1, with 8 bases identical to TRBD1. Per the germline V gene, CDR1 is SNHLY and CDR2 is FYNNEI. V dropped 10 bases and J dropped 6; count of bases not matched to a gene: 14. This CDR3 comprises 15 residues.

The rearrangement links TRBV9 to TRBJ2-3, with D possibly being TRBD2 (6 bases). Per the germline V gene, CDR1 is SGDLS and CDR2 is YYNGEE. The length of the CDR3 is 15 residues. Trimming cost V 4 bases and J 1 base, with 13 bases left between them. The CDR3 protein is CASSLISSGTDTQYF. CDR3 sequence (DNA): TGTGCCAGCAGCCTTATATCTAGCGGCACAGATACGCAGTATTTT.

The V call is TRBV4-2, the J call TRBJ2-1; possibly TRBD2 for D (6 bases). V lost 1 base to trimming and J lost 7 bases, with 14 bases between them. The length of the CDR3 is 15 residues. The germline CDR1 and CDR2 sequences are LGHNA and YNFKEQ. The CDR3, as DNA: TGTGCCAGCAGCCAAGTCGAGGGAGGTTTGAATGAGCAGTTCTTC. As protein: CASSQVEGGLNEQFF.

The chain recombines TRBV6-1 with TRBJ2-3; 10 bases are shared with TRBD1. The CDR3 spans 15 residues. CDR1 MNHNS and CDR2 SASEGT come from the germline V gene. V was pared by 6 bases and J by 3 bases, with 6 bases of the junction left unmatched. Written as DNA, the CDR3 is TGTGCCAGCAGCTCCGGGACAGGGGTGACAGATACGCAGTATTTT. Translated: CASSSGTGVTDTQYF.

A single count supports this clone. The V gene is TRBV11-3, the J gene TRBJ2-1, with D unresolved. The germline gives CDR1 SGHNT, CDR2 YENEEA. CDR3 size: 13 residues. V was shortened by 3 bases and J by 2 bases, with 5 bases between the two germline ends. The CDR3, as DNA: TGTGCCAGCAGCTTTTCCGCCTACAATGAGCAGTTCTTC. This sequence encodes CASSFSAYNEQFF.

The chain combines TRBV6-5 with TRBJ1-1; no clear D. The germline gives CDR1 MNHEY, CDR2 SVGAGI. The CDR3 extends over 16 amino acids. Trimming removed 0 bases from V and 4 bases from J, with 15 bases in between. The DNA for the CDR3 is TGTGCCAGCAGTTACTCTTTGACCCCTCGGGGCACTGAAGCTTTCTTT. Translated, it gives CASSYSLTPRGTEAFF.

This clone was observed once. The chain has TRBV6-1 and TRBJ2-7; D unresolved. The CDR3 length is 12 residues. CDR1 is MNHNS and CDR2 is SASEGT in the germline V gene. V was clipped by 7 bases and J by 3 bases, with 10 bases between them. CDR3 protein: CASKLQFYEQYF. In nucleotides, the CDR3 is TGTGCCAGCAAGCTTCAATTCTACGAGCAGTACTTC.

This clone was counted between two and nine times. V is TRBV5-5 and J is TRBJ1-1; D might be TRBD1 (5 bases). The CDR3 runs 13 residues. Germline loops: CDR1 SGHKS, CDR2 YYEKEE (reference sequence). With 5 bases removed from V and 7 bases from J, the gap between germline ends came to 15 bases. The CDR3 sequence: CASRWGGRGEAFF. The CDR3 region has the DNA TGTGCCAGCAGGTGGGGGGGAAGGGGTGAAGCTTTCTTT.

The chain links TRBV6-6 to TRBJ1-2; D not certain. V was cut by 6 bases and J by 9 bases, with 17 bases left in between. Germline V gene sequence: CDR1 MNHNY, CDR2 SVGAGI (reference sequence). The CDR3 contains 13 residues. CDR3 DNA sequence: TGTGCCAGCAGCCCTGGTAAAGCAACTAGCTACACCTTC. It is translated as CASSPGKATSYTF.

The chain uses TRBV27 and TRBJ1-6, with a weak D call TRBD1 (6 bases). There are 18 residues in the CDR3. Germline V lookup: CDR1 MNHEY, CDR2 SMNVEV (reference sequence). Trimming took off 5 bases at V and 0 bases at J, with 17 bases between the two ends. The CDR3 here is CASSPDSLPSSYNSPLHF. The CDR3 DNA reads as TGTGCCAGCAGTCCGGACAGTCTGCCCAGCTCCTATAATTCACCCCTCCACTTT.

CDR3 nucleotides: TGTGCCAGTAGTATAGTAGCGGGGGGATTCAATGAGCAGTTCTTC. As protein: CASSIVAGGFNEQFF. V gene TRBV19 combines with J gene TRBJ2-1; 10 bases agree with TRBD2. The CDR3 consists of 15 residues. Germline assignment: CDR1 LNHDA and CDR2 SQIVND (reference sequence). V trimming: 1 base; J trimming: 6 bases; junction bases outside the gene matches: 3.